The clone carrying this T cell receptor (beta chain) was seen a few times. Its antigen remains unidentified. TCRdb analysed the 5' RACE reads with MiXCR anew, one entry per CDR3 protein. The table records roughly 480,000 distinct CDR3 sequences, 24% of them present only once. This sample was taken from a study of identical twins. Overall study findings and caveats: The study reached conclusions through statistical analysis that was cross-sectional, not following the same donors.

J gave up 6 bases and V 4 bases, and 9 bases lay outside the gene matches. This CDR3 is 15 amino acids long. CDR1 is SGHRS, CDR2 YFSETQ, per germline. The data were also submitted as part of a second study, on T cells expressing NK-cell markers. Per that study: Sorted CD3+CD56+NKG2C+, CD3+CD56+NKG2C- and CD3+CD56-NKG2C+ T cells supplied TCR beta repertoires.

The chain links TRBV5-1 to TRBJ1-4, with TRBD1 matching over 7 bases. What was sequenced was CD4+ T cells sorted from blood. The receptor was isolated from a woman aged 18-30 years in good health. CDR3 sequence reads: CASSPTGVWYEKLFF. CDR3 in DNA: TGCGCCAGCAGCCCCACAGGGGTCTGGTATGAAAAACTGTTTTTT.